This TCR beta chain was captured by sequencing in a study of T cells in Graves' hyperthyroidism and ophthalmopathy. Study outcomes and limitations: Stable hyperthyroidism and ophthalmopathy were separated using 13 V-J signatures.

The CDR3 extends over 14 amino acids. V was clipped by 5 bases and J by 4 bases; unmatched bases: 5. Pregnant or lactating patients were excluded, as were those with uncontrolled infection or other autoimmune disease. RNA transcripts served as the template for amplifying TCR beta CDR3 regions. The HTBI set primed first-round TCR CDR3 RT-PCR. TCRdb re-called the multiplex PCR reads through MiXCR, storing one row per CDR3 protein. The table lists 400,000 to 500,000 distinct CDR3 sequences, 14% of them singletons, with 15% to 20% in the top ten. Notes on this clonotype: The antigen is not known.

The receptor was derived from a woman aged 18-29 years with Graves' hyperthyroidism. The chain recombines TRBV12-3 or TRBV12-4 with TRBJ2-3, with 8 bases identical to TRBD2. The sequencing sample was made of blood. The CDR3 here is CASSPRRGADTQYF. The CDR3 nucleotides read TGTGCCAGCAGTCCTCGGCGGGGGGCAGATACGCAGTATTTT.